What follows are 21 T cell receptor beta chains derived from one specimen sequenced in a study of blood T cell repertoires in COVID-19. Libraries were prepared by immunoSEQ multiplex PCR; TCRdb keeps only in-frame clonotypes and omits some of them. The repertoire consists of under 150,000 clones, with about 77% occurring once and the leading ten covering about 4%. Sequences were obtained from peripheral blood. These receptors were collected from a man aged 55 to 70 with acute or convalescent COVID-19.

On this clone itself: In the same sample, other DNA sequences code for this CDR3. The chain combines TRBV6-6 with TRBJ2-5; no definite D call. Germline V gene data show CDR1 as MNHNY and CDR2 as SVGAGI (reference sequence). The CDR3 runs to 11 residues. With 5 bases removed from V and 2 bases from J, the gap between germline ends came to 3 bases. The CDR3 DNA follows: TGTGCCAGCAGTCCTCAAGAGACCCAGTACTTC. This gives the protein CASSPQETQYF.

V usage is TRBV28 and J usage is TRBJ2-3, with 13 bases fitting TRBD2. The CDR3 is 15 amino acids. Trimming cost V 5 bases and J 5 bases; bases outside gene matches: 4. Germline V gene lookup returns CDR1 MDHEN and CDR2 SYDVKM. The CDR3 DNA sequence: TGTGCCAGCAGTACTAGCGGGAGGGTGGGAGATACGCAGTATTTT. It codes for CASSTSGRVGDTQYF.

This rearrangement joins TRBV28 to TRBJ2-1; 9 bases match TRBD1. After removal of 5 bases from V and 7 bases from J, the junction contained 9 bases not matched to a gene. The CDR3 length is 15 residues. Germline CDR1 and CDR2: MDHEN and SYDVKM. This CDR3 reads CASSAQRQGGNEQFF. Written as DNA, the CDR3 is TGTGCCAGCAGTGCACAACGACAGGGGGGGAATGAGCAGTTCTTC. Full variable domain (missing parts from reference TRBV28 and TRBJ2-1): DVKVTQSSRYLVKRTGEKVFLECVQDMDHENMFWYRQDPGLGLRLIYFSYDVKMKEKGDIPEGYSVSREKKERFSLILESASTNQTSMYLCASSAQRQGGNEQFFGPGTRLTVL.

J is TRBJ2-7 and V is TRBV5-1; 8 bases align to TRBD2. CDR3 length: 15 residues. Germline V gene sequence: CDR1 SGHRS, CDR2 YFSETQ. Unmatched junction bases numbered 7, after V lost 3 bases and J lost 2 bases. CDR3 coding DNA: TGCGCCAGCAGCTCCGGACTAGCTCAAACCTACGAGCAGTACTTC. This encodes CASSSGLAQTYEQYF.

This clone has a single count. This rearrangement joins TRBV5-1 to TRBJ2-6, with a weak D call TRBD1 (5 bases). The CDR3 extends over 15 amino acids. Trimming removed 4 bases from V and 0 bases from J, with 8 bases in between. Germline CDR1 reads SGHRS; CDR2 reads YFSETQ. CDR3 region: CASSHQGSGANVLTF. CDR3 DNA sequence: TGCGCCAGCAGCCACCAGGGCTCTGGGGCCAACGTCCTGACTTTC.

The rearrangement joins TRBV19 to TRBJ2-7, with 10 bases lining up with TRBD1. The CDR3 runs 13 residues. The germline V gene has CDR1 LNHDA and CDR2 SQIVND (reference sequence). The V gene end was trimmed by 10 bases and the J gene end by 3 bases; junction bases not matched to a gene: 6. DNA for the CDR3: TGTGCCACTACGGGACAGGGGCGCTACGAGCAGTACTTC. Encoded protein: CATTGQGRYEQYF.

This clone appeared a few times. The rearrangement uses TRBV28 and TRBJ2-7; 8 nucleotides align to TRBD2. This CDR3 is built from 14 residues. Germline values: CDR1 MDHEN, CDR2 SYDVKM. Germline trimming cut 4 bases from V and 4 bases from J; bases unmatched to any gene: 6. The CDR3 loop is CASSSPGLVYEQYF. The CDR3 DNA follows: TGTGCCAGCAGTTCCCCGGGACTAGTGTACGAGCAGTACTTC.

The chain uses TRBV10-2 and TRBJ1-1; possible D gene TRBD1, 5 bases. The CDR3 consists of 15 residues. V lost 3 bases to trimming and J lost 2 bases, with 13 bases between them. In germline, CDR1 is WSHSY, CDR2 SAAADI. Written as DNA, the CDR3 is TGCGCCAGCAGTGATTTGGGGGGATTTAACACTGAAGCTTTCTTT. It encodes CASSDLGGFNTEAFF.

Concerning this clone: Just one base apart from a much larger clone, this may be a read error. The chain has TRBV7-6 and TRBJ1-4, with TRBD1 matching 7 bases. Germline CDR1 and CDR2: SGHVS and FNYEAQ. This CDR3 has 15 amino acids. The CDR3 coding sequence is TGTGCCAACAGCAAGATCGGGACAGATAATGAAAAACTGTTTTTT. Residues: CANSKIGTDNEKLFF.

Here the CDR3 DNA reads TGTGCCAGCAGCCGTAGCGGGAGATCCTACAATGAGCAGTTCTTC. Its translation is CASSRSGRSYNEQFF. This sequence joins TRBV7-8 and TRBJ2-1, with TRBD2 matching 9 bases. The V gene end was trimmed by 5 bases and the J gene end by 1 base; junction bases not matched to a gene: 3. The CDR3 consists of 15 residues. In germline, CDR1 is SGHVS, CDR2 FQNEAQ.

This clone was observed a handful of times. The chain employs TRBV2 and TRBJ2-7; 9 nucleotides match TRBD2. Per germline, CDR1 SNHLY and CDR2 FYNNEI. The CDR3 has 15 residues. Losses at the gene ends were 4 bases for V and 4 bases for J; bases not matched to a gene: 8. CDR3 nucleotides: TGTGCCAGCAGTGGATTAGCGGGAGAGGTTTACGAGCAGTACTTC. It encodes CASSGLAGEVYEQYF.

The V and J genes are TRBV3-1 (or the pseudogene TRBV3-2) and TRBJ1-2; weak D call: TRBD1 (6 bases). The CDR3 contains 15 residues. Looked up from germline, CDR1 is LGHDT and CDR2 is YNNKEL (reference sequence). Trimming took 0 bases from V and 4 from J, leaving 12 bases between them. CDR3 region: CASSQDGRGTYGYTF. CDR3 in DNA: TGTGCCAGCAGCCAAGATGGAAGGGGGACCTATGGCTACACCTTC.

The chain joins TRBV28 to TRBJ2-7; TRBD1 aligns across 11 bases. The length of the CDR3 is 15 residues. Germline V gene sequence: CDR1 MDHEN, CDR2 SYDVKM. V gave up 7 bases and J gave up 7 bases; unmatched junction bases: 12. CDR3 amino acids: CASNGGGQGENEQYF. For the CDR3, the DNA is TGTGCCAGCAATGGGGGGGGACAGGGGGAAAATGAGCAGTACTTC.

V usage is TRBV5-1 and J usage is TRBJ2-3; tentative D call: TRBD1 (6 bases). The CDR3 spans 15 residues. V was shortened by 0 bases and J by 3 bases, with 11 bases between the two germline ends. Germline V CDR1 and CDR2: SGHRS, YFSETQ. The CDR3 coding sequence is TGCGCCAGCAGCTTGGGGGGGCAGAGGACAGATACGCAGTATTTT. Encoded protein: CASSLGGQRTDTQYF.

The chain has TRBV10-3 and TRBJ1-2; TRBD1 is a possible D gene (5 bases). From germline, CDR1 is ENHRY and CDR2 SYGVKD. The CDR3 extends over 12 amino acids. V was cut by 7 bases and J by 8 bases, with 14 bases left in between. CDR3 protein: CAINSWGQGYTF. For the CDR3, the DNA is TGTGCCATCAATTCATGGGGCCAGGGCTACACCTTC.

The chain carries TRBV30 and TRBJ2-3; 9 bases agree with TRBD2. Germline CDR1 is GTSNPN and CDR2 is SVGIG (reference sequence). This CDR3 has 13 residues. The V segment lost 3 bases and the J segment 4 bases; nucleotides outside the gene matches: 2. CDR3 protein: CAWRAGGPDTQYF. CDR3 bases: TGTGCCTGGAGGGCGGGAGGGCCAGATACGCAGTATTTT.

The sample holds a few counts of this clone. The V gene is TRBV6-6, the J gene TRBJ1-4; a weak D match, TRBD1 (5 bases). The germline gives CDR1 MNHNY, CDR2 SVGAGI (reference sequence). This CDR3 comprises 15 residues. With 6 bases removed from V and 4 bases from J, the gap between germline ends came to 15 bases. The CDR3 region has the DNA TGTGCCAGCAGGAACCAGGGAGGGGATAATGAAAAACTGTTTTTT. Its protein product is CASRNQGGDNEKLFF.

This sequence joins TRBV5-1 and TRBJ2-1; 7 bases agree with TRBD1. Germline-derived CDR1 and CDR2 are SGHRS and YFSETQ. J was trimmed by 1 base and V by 5 bases; bases with no gene match: 6. The CDR3 is 15 amino acids. The CDR3 DNA follows: TGCGCCAGCAGAACCGGGACAGTTTCCTACAATGAGCAGTTCTTC. It is translated as CASRTGTVSYNEQFF.

The chain recombines TRBV6-5 with TRBJ2-7; 10 bases fit TRBD1. The V segment lost 8 bases and the J segment 3 bases; nucleotides outside the gene matches: 4. CDR1 and CDR2 (germline): MNHEY, SVGAGI. The CDR3 consists of 13 residues. The CDR3 DNA is TGTGCCAGCGCCGGGACAGGGGACTACGAGCAGTACTTC. It codes for CASAGTGDYEQYF.

The V call is TRBV15, the J call TRBJ2-7, with D uncertain. V lost 4 bases to trimming and J lost 9 bases, with 13 bases between them. Germline CDR1 reads LNHNV; CDR2 reads YYDKDF (reference sequence). The CDR3 contains 12 residues. DNA of the CDR3: TGTGCCACCAGCACAGACCCTTCCCGGCAGTACTTC. It yields the protein CATSTDPSRQYF.

The J gene is TRBJ2-7, the V gene TRBV6-5; 8 nucleotides agree with TRBD1. Per germline, CDR1 MNHEY and CDR2 SVGAGI. The trim removed 2 bases at V and 1 base at J, leaving 1 base unmatched. The CDR3 spans 14 residues. DNA for the CDR3: TGTGCCAGCAGTTACCGGGACAGGTCCTACGAGCAGTACTTC. This sequence encodes CASSYRDRSYEQYF.